This T cell receptor (beta chain) stems from a study of T cell responses to AZD1222 COVID-19 vaccine. The method was immunoSEQ multiplex PCR; TCRdb's version includes in-frame clones alone and lacks a portion of them. The data show some 80,000 clones, about nine tenths seen once. Germline CDR1 is LGHDT and CDR2 is YNNKEL (reference sequence). The V and J ends lost 4 bases and 4 bases respectively, with 22 bases between them. The CDR3 totals 17 residues. This chain connects TRBV3-1 (or the pseudogene TRBV3-2) to TRBJ1-2, with D possibly TRBD1 on 6 matching bases. The source was peripheral blood, collected 28 days after the second AZD1222 dose. This clonotype was obtained from an adult who received the AZD1222 COVID-19 vaccine. The CDR3 region has the DNA TGTGCCAGCAGCCCATCTTCCGGGACACAGAACTTCTATGGCTACACCTTC. It is translated as CASSPSSGTQNFYGYTF.